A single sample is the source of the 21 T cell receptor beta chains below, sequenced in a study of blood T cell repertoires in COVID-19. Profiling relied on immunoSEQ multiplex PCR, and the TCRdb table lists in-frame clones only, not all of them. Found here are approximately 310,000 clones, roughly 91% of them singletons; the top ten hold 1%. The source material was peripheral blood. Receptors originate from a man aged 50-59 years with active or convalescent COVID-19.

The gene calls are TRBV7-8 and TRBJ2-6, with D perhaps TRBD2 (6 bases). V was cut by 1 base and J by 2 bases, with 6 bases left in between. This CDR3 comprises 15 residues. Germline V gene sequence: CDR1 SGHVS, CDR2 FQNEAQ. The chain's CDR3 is CASSLGGAGANVLTF. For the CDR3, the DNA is TGTGCCAGCAGCTTAGGGGGGGCTGGGGCCAACGTCCTGACTTTC. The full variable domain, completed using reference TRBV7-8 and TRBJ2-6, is GAGVSQSPRYKVAKRGQDVALRCDPISGHVSLFWYQQALGQGPEFLTYFQNEAQLDKSGLPSDRFFAERPEGSVSTLKIQRTQQEDSAVYLCASSLGGAGANVLTFGAGSRLTVL.

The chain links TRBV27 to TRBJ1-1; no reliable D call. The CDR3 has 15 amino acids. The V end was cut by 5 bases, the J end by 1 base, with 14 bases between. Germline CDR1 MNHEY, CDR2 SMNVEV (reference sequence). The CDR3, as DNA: TGTGCCAGCAGTCCGATGGGCACCCCGAACACTGAAGCTTTCTTT. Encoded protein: CASSPMGTPNTEAFF.

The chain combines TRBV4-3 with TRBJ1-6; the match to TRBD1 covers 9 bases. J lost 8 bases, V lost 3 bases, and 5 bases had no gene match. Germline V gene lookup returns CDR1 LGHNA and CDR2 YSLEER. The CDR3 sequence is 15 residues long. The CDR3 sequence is CASSQRTGDDSPLHF. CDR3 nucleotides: TGCGCCAGCAGCCAGAGGACAGGGGACGATTCACCCCTCCACTTT.

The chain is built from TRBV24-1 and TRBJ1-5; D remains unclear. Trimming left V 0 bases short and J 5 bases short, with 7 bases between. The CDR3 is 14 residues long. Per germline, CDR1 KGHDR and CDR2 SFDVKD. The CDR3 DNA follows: TGTGCCACCAGTGATTTGACAGCTCATCAGCCCCAGCATTTT. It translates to CATSDLTAHQPQHF.

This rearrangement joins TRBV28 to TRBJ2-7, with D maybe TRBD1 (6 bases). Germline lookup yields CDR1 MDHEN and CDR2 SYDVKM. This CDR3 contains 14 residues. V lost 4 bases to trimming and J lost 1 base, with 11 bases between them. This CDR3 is CASSYTGNSYEQYF. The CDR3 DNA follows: TGTGCCAGCAGTTATACAGGGAATTCCTACGAGCAGTACTTC.

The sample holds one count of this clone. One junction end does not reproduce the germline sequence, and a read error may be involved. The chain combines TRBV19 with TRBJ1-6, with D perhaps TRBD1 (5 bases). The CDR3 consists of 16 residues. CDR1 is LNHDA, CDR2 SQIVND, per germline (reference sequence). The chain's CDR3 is CATSSGGTSNNSPLHF. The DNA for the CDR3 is TGTGCCACCTCCTCCGGAGGGACCTCCAATAATTCACCCCTCCACTTT.

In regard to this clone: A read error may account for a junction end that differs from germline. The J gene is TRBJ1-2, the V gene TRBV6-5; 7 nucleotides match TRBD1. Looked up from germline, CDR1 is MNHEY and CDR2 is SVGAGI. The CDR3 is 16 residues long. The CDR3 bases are TGTGCTAGCAGTTACGGCGGGACAGTCCGATCGGAAGGCTACACCTTC. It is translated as CASSYGGTVRSEGYTF.

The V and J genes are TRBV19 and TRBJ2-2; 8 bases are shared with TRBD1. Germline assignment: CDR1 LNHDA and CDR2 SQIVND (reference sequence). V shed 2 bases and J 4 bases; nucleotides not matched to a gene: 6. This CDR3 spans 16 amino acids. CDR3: CASSIQGARGTGELFF. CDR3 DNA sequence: TGTGCCAGTAGTATACAGGGGGCGCGAGGCACCGGGGAGCTGTTTTTT.

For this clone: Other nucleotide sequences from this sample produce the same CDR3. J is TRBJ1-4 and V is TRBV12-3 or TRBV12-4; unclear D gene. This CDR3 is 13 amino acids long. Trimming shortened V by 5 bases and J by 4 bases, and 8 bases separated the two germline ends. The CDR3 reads CASSPGVNEKLFF. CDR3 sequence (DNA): TGTGCCAGCAGTCCCGGGGTTAATGAAAAACTGTTTTTT.

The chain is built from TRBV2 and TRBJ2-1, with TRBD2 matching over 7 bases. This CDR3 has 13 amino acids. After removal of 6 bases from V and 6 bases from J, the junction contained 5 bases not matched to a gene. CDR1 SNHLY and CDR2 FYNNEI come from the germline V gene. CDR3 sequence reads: CASRRASGNEQFF. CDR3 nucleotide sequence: TGTGCCAGCAGACGGGCTAGCGGCAATGAGCAGTTCTTC.

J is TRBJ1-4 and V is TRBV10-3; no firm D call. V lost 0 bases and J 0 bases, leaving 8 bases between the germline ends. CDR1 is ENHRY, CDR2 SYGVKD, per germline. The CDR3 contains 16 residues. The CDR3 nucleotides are TGTGCCATCAGTGAGTCGAACAGAGCAACTAATGAAAAACTGTTTTTT. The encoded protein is CAISESNRATNEKLFF.

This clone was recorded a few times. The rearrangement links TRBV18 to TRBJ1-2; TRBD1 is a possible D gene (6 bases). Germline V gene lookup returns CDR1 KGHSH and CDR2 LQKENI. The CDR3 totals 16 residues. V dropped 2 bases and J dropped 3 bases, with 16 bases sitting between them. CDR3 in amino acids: CASSPVRGADYYGYTF. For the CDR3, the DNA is TGTGCCAGCTCACCAGTACGGGGGGCGGATTACTATGGCTACACCTTC.

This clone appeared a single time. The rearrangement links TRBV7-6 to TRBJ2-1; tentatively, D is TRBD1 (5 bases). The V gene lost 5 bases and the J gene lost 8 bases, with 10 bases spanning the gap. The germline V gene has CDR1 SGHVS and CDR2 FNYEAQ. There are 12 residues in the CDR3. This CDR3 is CASSQGRDEQFF. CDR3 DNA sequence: TGTGCCAGCAGCCAGGGCCGGGATGAGCAGTTCTTC.

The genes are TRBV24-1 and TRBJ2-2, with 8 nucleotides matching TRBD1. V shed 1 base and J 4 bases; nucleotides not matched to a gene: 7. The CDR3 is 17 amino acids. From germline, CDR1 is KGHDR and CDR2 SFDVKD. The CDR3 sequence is CATSDFPRGPGTGELFF. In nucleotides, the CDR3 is TGTGCCACCAGTGATTTCCCCAGGGGGCCGGGCACCGGGGAGCTGTTTTTT.

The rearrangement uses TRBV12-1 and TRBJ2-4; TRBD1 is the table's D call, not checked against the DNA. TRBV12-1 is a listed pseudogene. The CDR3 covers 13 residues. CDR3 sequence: CASSPDVGAIQYF. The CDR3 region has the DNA TGTGCCAGCAGCCCGGACGTAGGGGCCATTCAGTACTTC.

The CDR3 is CASREGRNYGYTF. CDR3 nucleotide sequence: TGTGCCAGCAGGGAGGGACGGAACTATGGCTACACCTTC. This chain connects TRBV6-5 to TRBJ1-2, with D possibly TRBD1 on 5 matching bases. CDR3 length equals 13 residues. The germline CDR1 and CDR2 sequences are MNHEY and SVGAGI. V was pared by 6 bases and J by 2 bases, with 10 bases between.

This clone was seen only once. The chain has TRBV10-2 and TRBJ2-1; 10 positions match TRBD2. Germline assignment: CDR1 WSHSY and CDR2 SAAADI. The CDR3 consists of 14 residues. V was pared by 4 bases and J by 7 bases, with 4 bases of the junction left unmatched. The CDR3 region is CASSGTSGRNEQFF. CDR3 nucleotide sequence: TGCGCCAGCAGTGGGACTAGCGGCAGGAATGAGCAGTTCTTC.

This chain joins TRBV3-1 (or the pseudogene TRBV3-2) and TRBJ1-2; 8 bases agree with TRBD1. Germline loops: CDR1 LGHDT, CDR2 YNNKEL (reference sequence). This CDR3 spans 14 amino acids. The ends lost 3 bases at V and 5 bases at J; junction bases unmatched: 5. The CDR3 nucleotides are TGTGCCAGCAGCCAGGACAGGGCCATATATGGCTACACCTTC. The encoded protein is CASSQDRAIYGYTF.

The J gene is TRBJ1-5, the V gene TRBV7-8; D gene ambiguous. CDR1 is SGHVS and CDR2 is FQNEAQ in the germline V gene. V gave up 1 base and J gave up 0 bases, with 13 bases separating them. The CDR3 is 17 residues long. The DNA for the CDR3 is TGTGCCAGCAGCTTAGAAAGTAGACGGGTTAGCAATCAGCCCCAGCATTTT. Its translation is CASSLESRRVSNQPQHF.

CDR3 sequence: CASSFLRPGAQYF. For the CDR3, the DNA is TGTGCCAGCAGCTTTTTGCGGCCCGGGGCCCAGTACTTC. This rearrangement joins TRBV7-2 to TRBJ2-5, with a weak D call TRBD2 (5 bases). V was pared by 3 bases and J by 9 bases, with 14 bases between. CDR3 length: 13 amino acids. Germline-derived CDR1 and CDR2 are SGHTA and FQGNSA.

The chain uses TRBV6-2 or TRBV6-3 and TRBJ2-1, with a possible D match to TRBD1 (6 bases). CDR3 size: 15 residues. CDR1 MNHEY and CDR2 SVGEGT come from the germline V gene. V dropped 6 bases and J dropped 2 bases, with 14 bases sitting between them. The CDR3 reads CASSRQEITYNEQFF. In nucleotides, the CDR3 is TGTGCCAGCAGCCGACAGGAGATCACCTACAATGAGCAGTTCTTC.